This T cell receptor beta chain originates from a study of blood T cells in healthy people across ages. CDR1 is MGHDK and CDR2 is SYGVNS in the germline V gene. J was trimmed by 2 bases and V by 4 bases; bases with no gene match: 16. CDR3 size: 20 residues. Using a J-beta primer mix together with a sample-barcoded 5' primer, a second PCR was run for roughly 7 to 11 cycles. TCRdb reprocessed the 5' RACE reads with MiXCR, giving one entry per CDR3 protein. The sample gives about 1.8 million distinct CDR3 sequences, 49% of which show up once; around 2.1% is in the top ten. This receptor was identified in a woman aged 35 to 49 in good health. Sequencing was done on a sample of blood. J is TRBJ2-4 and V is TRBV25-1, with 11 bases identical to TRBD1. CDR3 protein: CASSGDFSGDRGISKNIQYF. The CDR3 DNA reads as TGTGCCAGCAGTGGTGATTTTTCTGGGGACAGGGGGATATCCAAAAACATTCAGTACTTC.